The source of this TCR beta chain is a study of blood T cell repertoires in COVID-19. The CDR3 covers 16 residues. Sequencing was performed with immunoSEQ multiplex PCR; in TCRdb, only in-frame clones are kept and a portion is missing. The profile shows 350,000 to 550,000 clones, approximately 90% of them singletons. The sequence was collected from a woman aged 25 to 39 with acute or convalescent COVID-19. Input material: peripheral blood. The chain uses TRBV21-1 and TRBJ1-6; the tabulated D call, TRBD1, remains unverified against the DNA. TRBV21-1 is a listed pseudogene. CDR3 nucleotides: TGTGCCAGCAGCAAAGCGGACAGGGAATATAATTCACCCCTCCACTTT. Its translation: CASSKADREYNSPLHF.